The 10 T cell receptor beta chains below come from one sample, sequenced in a study of beta chain features in type 1 diabetes. Every isolated RNA sample was fully reverse transcribed, so sequencing captured expressed TCRB transcripts. The repertoire was sequenced with immunoSEQ multiplex PCR; TCRdb's copy has only in-frame clones and lacks some. Of more than 350,000 clones detected, roughly an eighth appear once; the ten largest clones hold approximately 0.05%. The sequenced sample was naive CD4+ T cells from blood. The source is a woman between 18 and 29 years old in good health.

The V and J genes are TRBV18 and TRBJ2-4; D remains unclear. Germline V lookup: CDR1 KGHSH, CDR2 LQKENI. The V end lost 3 bases, the J end lost 0 bases, and 9 bases lay between the germline ends. This CDR3 spans 15 amino acids. The CDR3 sequence: CASSPRTVAKNIQYF. CDR3 bases: TGTGCCAGCTCACCGCGGACCGTAGCCAAAAACATTCAGTACTTC.

The chain joins TRBV4-1 to TRBJ2-3, with D hard to call. Germline V gene data show CDR1 as MGHRA and CDR2 as YSYEKL. The CDR3 is 14 residues long. V lost 4 bases, J lost 2 bases, and 10 bases lay in between. The CDR3 DNA reads as TGCGCCAGCAGCCCCATGACAAACACAGATACGCAGTATTTT. This codes for CASSPMTNTDTQYF.

The genes are TRBV29-1 and TRBJ1-2; no reliable D call. The CDR3 is 11 amino acids. V shed 8 bases and J shed 6 bases, with 13 bases lying between them. CDR1 is SQVTM, CDR2 ANQGSEA, per germline. Here the CDR3 reads CSSREGNGYTF. In DNA form, the CDR3 reads TGCAGCTCCCGCGAAGGCAATGGCTACACCTTC. Complete variable domain (other parts from reference TRBV29-1 and TRBJ1-2): SAVISQKPSRDICQRGTSLTIQCQVDSQVTMMFWYRQQPGQSLTLIATANQGSEATYESGFVIDKFPISRPNLTFSTLTVSNMSPEDSSIYLCSSREGNGYTFGSGTRLTVV.

This clone came up a few times. V is TRBV25-1 and J is TRBJ1-4; tentatively, D is TRBD1 (6 bases). In germline, CDR1 is MGHDK, CDR2 SYGVNS. The V end was cut by 2 bases, the J end by 5 bases, with 15 bases between. The CDR3 covers 16 residues. CDR3: CASSEGGTGWNEKLFF. The CDR3 DNA reads as TGTGCCAGCAGTGAAGGGGGCACGGGTTGGAATGAAAAACTGTTTTTT.

A few counts support this clone. Other nucleotide sequences from this sample produce the same CDR3. This chain links TRBV30 with TRBJ2-4, with D perhaps matching TRBD2 (6 bases). Germline CDR1 reads GTSNPN; CDR2 reads SVGIG (reference sequence). V lost 3 bases to trimming and J lost 8 bases, with 8 bases between them. CDR3 length equals 11 residues. The CDR3 DNA follows: TGTGCCTGGAGCGGAGGGGACATTCAGTACTTC. Translating it yields CAWSGGDIQYF.

This clone has only a few counts. A junction boundary mismatches the germline segment, possibly from a read error. The gene calls are TRBV27 and TRBJ2-6, with TRBD1 identical over 7 bases. Germline V gene sequence: CDR1 MNHEY, CDR2 SMNVEV (reference sequence). This CDR3 spans 15 amino acids. In nucleotides, the CDR3 is TGTGCCAGCAGTTACACAGGGGACGGGGCCAACGGCCTGACTTTC. It yields the protein CASSYTGDGANGLTF. The full variable domain, completed using reference TRBV27 and TRBJ2-6, is EAQVTQNPRYLITVTGKKLTVTCSQNMNHEYMSWYRQDPGLGLRQIYYSMNVEVTDKGDVPEGYKVSRKEKRNFPLILESPSPNQTSLYFCASSYTGDGANGLTFGAGSRLTVL.

CDR3 DNA: TGCGCCAGATTTAATAGCGGGAGGAGGCACTCCTACAATGAGCAGTTCTTC. Translating it yields CARFNSGRRHSYNEQFF. The chain links TRBV23-1 to TRBJ2-1; 10 bases fit TRBD2. TRBV23-1 falls under the ORF class, with uncertain function. V shed 9 bases and J 0 bases; nucleotides not matched to a gene: 11. CDR3 length: 17 amino acids.

With respect to this clone: This CDR3 is also generated by other DNA sequences in the sample. The V gene is TRBV27, the J gene TRBJ2-2, with D unclear. Germline CDR1 MNHEY, CDR2 SMNVEV (reference sequence). V was shortened by 2 bases and J by 5 bases, with 3 bases between the two germline ends. CDR3 length: 12 residues. The CDR3 nucleotides read TGTGCCAGCAGTTTAAGAACCGGGGAGCTGTTTTTT. Protein sequence: CASSLRTGELFF.

This clone has a handful of counts. Other nucleotide sequences from this sample produce the same CDR3. The chain carries TRBV9 and TRBJ2-5; no clear D gene. V was trimmed by 0 bases and J by 0 bases, leaving 6 bases between them. This CDR3 is 14 amino acids long. CDR1 and CDR2 from the germline V gene are SGDLS and YYNGEE. CDR3 DNA: TGTGCCAGCAGCGTAGGAGGCTACCAAGAGACCCAGTACTTC. Translated, it gives CASSVGGYQETQYF.

This clone was seen a handful of times. This chain connects TRBV5-4 to TRBJ2-7; 9 bases align to TRBD1. The CDR3 has 15 residues. Trimming at V came to 1 base and at J to 4 bases, leaving 6 bases not matched to a gene. Germline CDR1 reads SGHNT; CDR2 reads YYREEE (reference sequence). The chain's CDR3 is CASSLSVDRGYEQYV. CDR3 nucleotide sequence: TGTGCCAGCAGCTTGAGCGTGGACAGGGGTTACGAGCAGTACGTC.